The T cell receptor (beta chain) described here comes from a study of cytomegalovirus exposure and HLA in healthy donors. General study results and limits: In a later analysis, first-cohort TCR clusters were found to tend to co-occur in the 130 or so validation repertoires.

The assay was immunoSEQ multiplex PCR, and TCRdb's table has in-frame clones only and misses some. Here the sample spans around 70,000 clones, roughly 92% being singletons. This CDR3 spans 16 amino acids. The germline V gene encodes CDR1 SGDLS and CDR2 YYNGEE. With 4 bases clipped from V and 8 bases from J, the junction kept 10 bases outside the gene matches. Remarks on this clone: Its antigen is not known.

This chain joins TRBV9 and TRBJ2-1, with 12 bases fitting TRBD2. The sample consisted of PBMCs. This receptor was taken from a woman aged 18 to 35 in good health and CMV-seropositive. The chain's CDR3 is CASSPVTSGSLDEQFF. The CDR3 DNA follows: TGTGCCAGCAGCCCGGTGACTAGCGGGAGCCTGGATGAGCAGTTCTTC.